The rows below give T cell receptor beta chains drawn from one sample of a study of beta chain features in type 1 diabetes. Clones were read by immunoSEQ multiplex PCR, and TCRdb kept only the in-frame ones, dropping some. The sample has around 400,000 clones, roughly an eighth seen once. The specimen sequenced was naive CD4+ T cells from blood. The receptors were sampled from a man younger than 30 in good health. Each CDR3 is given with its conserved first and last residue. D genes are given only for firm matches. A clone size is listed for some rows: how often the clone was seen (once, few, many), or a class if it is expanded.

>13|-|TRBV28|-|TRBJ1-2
TGTGCCAGCAGTTTGCGTCAATCGAGGGGCTACACCTTC
CASSLRQSRGYTF
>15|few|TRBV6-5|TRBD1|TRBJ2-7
TGTGCCAGCAGTTCCCGGGACAGGGGCACCTACGAGCAGTACTTC
CASSSRDRGTYEQYF
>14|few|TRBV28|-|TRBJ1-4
TGTGCCAGCAGTTCTTCCCCTTCGGTTGAAAAACTGTTTTTT
CASSSSPSVEKLFF
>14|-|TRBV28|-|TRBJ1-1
TGTGCCAGCAGTTTATACGCAGGGAACACTGAAGCTTTCTTT
CASSLYAGNTEAFF
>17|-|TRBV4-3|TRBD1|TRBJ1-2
TGCGCCAGCAGCCAAACGTACTTCGACAGGGGGGAATATGGCTACACCTTC
CASSQTYFDRGEYGYTF
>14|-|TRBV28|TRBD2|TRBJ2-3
TGTGCCAGCACCTCTAGCGGGGGGACGGATACGCAGTATTTT
CASTSSGGTDTQYF
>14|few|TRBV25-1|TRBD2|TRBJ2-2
TGTGCCAGCACCGACCGGGGGGATGGTGGGGAGCTGTTTTTT
CASTDRGDGGELFF
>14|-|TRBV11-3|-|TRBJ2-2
TGTGCCAGCAGTTCGATAGCCGACGCCGGGGAGCTGTTTTTT
CASSSIADAGELFF
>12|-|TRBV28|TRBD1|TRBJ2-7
TGTGCCAGCACCGACAGGGAAAGCGAGCAGTACTTC
CASTDRESEQYF
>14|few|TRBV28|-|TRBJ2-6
TGTGCCAGCGCGGATGCCTCCGGGGCCAACGTCCTGACTTTC
CASADASGANVLTF
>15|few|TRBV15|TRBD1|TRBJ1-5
TGTGCCACCAGCAGAGACACAGGGGGCAATCAGCCCCAGCATTTT
CATSRDTGGNQPQHF
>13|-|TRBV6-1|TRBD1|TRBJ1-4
TGTGCCAGCACCCGGACAGGGAATGAAAAACTGTTTTTT
CASTRTGNEKLFF
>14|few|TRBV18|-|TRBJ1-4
TGTGCCAGCTCACCCACAGGGACTAATGAAAAACTGTTTTTT
CASSPTGTNEKLFF
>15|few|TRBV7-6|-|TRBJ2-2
TGTGCCAGCAGCTTAGGGCAGGTGAACACCGGGGAGCTGTTTTTT
CASSLGQVNTGELFF
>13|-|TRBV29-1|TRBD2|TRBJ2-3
TGCAGCGCGGGGACTAGCAGCACAGATACGCAGTATTTT
CSAGTSSTDTQYF
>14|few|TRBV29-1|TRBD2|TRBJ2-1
TGCAGCGTTGCGGGGGGGGCGGACGGCAATGAGCAGTTCTTC
CSVAGGADGNEQFF
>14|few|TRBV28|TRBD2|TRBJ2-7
TGTGCCAGCAGGCCGGGACTAGCGGGAAGCGAGCAGTACTTC
CASRPGLAGSEQYF
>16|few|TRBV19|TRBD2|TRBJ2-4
TGTGCCAGTAGTCCCCGCGGGGGGGGACAGAAAAACATTCAGTACTTC
CASSPRGGGQKNIQYF
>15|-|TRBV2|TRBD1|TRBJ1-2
TGTGCCAGCAGTGAAGGACAGGGGAGAGGATATGGCTACACCTTC
CASSEGQGRGYGYTF
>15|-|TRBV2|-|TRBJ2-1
TGTGCCAGCAGACCGGGACTGTCGGGTAGTAATGAGCAGTTCTTC
CASRPGLSGSNEQFF
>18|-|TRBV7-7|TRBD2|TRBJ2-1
TGTGCTAGCAGCTCCGGGGGGGGCGGGAGGAAGGTTGACAATGAGCAGTTCTTC
CASSSGGGGRKVDNEQFF
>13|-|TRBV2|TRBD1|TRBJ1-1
TGTGCCAGCATTTCCGACAGGGGCACTGAAGCTTTCTTT
CASISDRGTEAFF
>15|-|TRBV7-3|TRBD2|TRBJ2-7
TGTGCCAGCAGCCCCCGGGGGGGAGGGTCCCACGAGCAGTACTTC
CASSPRGGGSHEQYF
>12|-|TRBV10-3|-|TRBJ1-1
TGTGCCATCAGTGGACTGGACAGCGAAGCTTTCTTT
CAISGLDSEAFF
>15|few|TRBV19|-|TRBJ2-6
TGTGCCAGTAGTACCAGGGATTCAGGGGCCAACGTCCTGACTTTC
CASSTRDSGANVLTF
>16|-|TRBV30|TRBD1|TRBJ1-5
TGTGCCTGGAGTGTCTACAGGGGGCGCGGCAATCAGCCCCAGCATTTT
CAWSVYRGRGNQPQHF
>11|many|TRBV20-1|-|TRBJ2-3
TGCAGTGCCCTCGGGACAGATACGCAGTATTTT
CSALGTDTQYF
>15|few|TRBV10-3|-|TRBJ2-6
TGTGCCATCAGTGAGTCGAGGGCTGGGGCCAACGTCCTGACTTTC
CAISESRAGANVLTF
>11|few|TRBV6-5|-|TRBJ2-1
TGTGCCAGCAAGAGGGACAATGAGCAGTTCTTC
CASKRDNEQFF
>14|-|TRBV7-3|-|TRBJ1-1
TGTGCCAGCAGCATGACAGCCATGAACACTGAAGCTTTCTTT
CASSMTAMNTEAFF
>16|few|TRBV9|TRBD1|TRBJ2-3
TGTGCCAGCAGCGTAGCAGGGTTAACAGGGGCAGATACGCAGTATTTT
CASSVAGLTGADTQYF
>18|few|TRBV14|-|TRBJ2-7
TGTGCCAGCAGCCAACCTTGGAGTATCGGTGGCCGATACGACGAGCAGTACTTC
CASSQPWSIGGRYDEQYF
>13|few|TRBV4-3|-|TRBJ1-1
TGCGCCAGCAGCCAAGGCGGGAACACTGAAGCTTTCTTT
CASSQGGNTEAFF
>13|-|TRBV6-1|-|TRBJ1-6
TGTGCCGGACGGGGTCGTGCGAATTCACCCCTCCACTTT
CAGRGRANSPLHF
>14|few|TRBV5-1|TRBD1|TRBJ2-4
TGCGCCAGCAGCGCCGGACAGGGGGGGGACATTCAGTACTTC
CASSAGQGGDIQYF
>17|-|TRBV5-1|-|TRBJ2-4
TGCGCCAGCAGCTTGGATGGCGGGGATTTAGCCAAAAACATTCAGTACTTC
CASSLDGGDLAKNIQYF
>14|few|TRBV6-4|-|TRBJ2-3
TGTGCCAGCAGTGTTGCGGGCAGCACAGATACGCAGTATTTT
CASSVAGSTDTQYF
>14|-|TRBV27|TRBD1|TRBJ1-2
TGTGCCAGCAAACCGAGGGACAGAGCCTATGGCTACACCTTC
CASKPRDRAYGYTF
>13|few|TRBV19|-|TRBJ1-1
TGTGCCAGTAGTATAGTCGGGTACACTGAAGCTTTCTTT
CASSIVGYTEAFF
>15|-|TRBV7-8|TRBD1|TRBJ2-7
TGTGCCAGCAACATCCCCGGGACAGGGGACTACGAGCAGTACTTC
CASNIPGTGDYEQYF
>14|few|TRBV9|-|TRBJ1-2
TGTGCCAGCACCCTGACTGGAGCTAACTATGGCTACACCTTC
CASTLTGANYGYTF
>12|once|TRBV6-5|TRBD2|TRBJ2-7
TGTGCCACGGGACTAGGATTTCACGAGCAGTACTTC
CATGLGFHEQYF
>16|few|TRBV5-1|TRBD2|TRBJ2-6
TGCGCCAGCAGCGGGGGGGTCGCGGCTGGGGCCAACGTCCTGACTTTC
CASSGGVAAGANVLTF
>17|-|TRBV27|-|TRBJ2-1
TGTGCCAGCCACTGGGGTACCGGGACAAACGGTTTCCATGAGCAGTTCTTC
CASHWGTGTNGFHEQFF
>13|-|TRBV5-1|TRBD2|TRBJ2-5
TGCGCCAGCAGTTGGACTAGCGAAGAGACCCAGTACTTC
CASSWTSEETQYF
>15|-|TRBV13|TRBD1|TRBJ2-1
TGTGCCAGCAGAGAGGCCGGGACAGGGAGGAATGAGCAGTTCTTC
CASREAGTGRNEQFF
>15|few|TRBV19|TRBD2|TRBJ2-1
TGTGCCGGAAGGTGGGGAGCGGGACCTAGAAATGAGCAGTTCTTC
CAGRWGAGPRNEQFF
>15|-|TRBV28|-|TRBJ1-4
TGTGCCAGCAGTGAGCCAGGTTCAACTAATGAAAAACTGTTTTTT
CASSEPGSTNEKLFF
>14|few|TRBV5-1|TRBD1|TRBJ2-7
TGCGCCAGCAGGTCACAGGGGGAGACCTACGAGCAGTACTTC
CASRSQGETYEQYF
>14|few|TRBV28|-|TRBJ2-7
TGTGCCAGCAGTTTGGAGCAGGGAAAATACGAGCAGTACTTC
CASSLEQGKYEQYF
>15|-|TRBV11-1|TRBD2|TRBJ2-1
TGTGCCAGCAGGTCAGCGGGAGGACCCTACAATGAGCAGTTCTTC
CASRSAGGPYNEQFF
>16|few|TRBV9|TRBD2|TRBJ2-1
TGTGCCAGCAGCGTAGGGCTAGCGGGGGGGCAGGGTGAGCAGTTCTTC
CASSVGLAGGQGEQFF
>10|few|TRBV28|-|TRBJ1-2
TGTGCCAGCAGCGGGGTGGGCTACACCTTC
CASSGVGYTF
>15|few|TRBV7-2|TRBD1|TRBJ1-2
TGTGCCAGCAGCGAACCGGGACAGACTTTACGGAGCTACACCTTC
CASSEPGQTLRSYTF
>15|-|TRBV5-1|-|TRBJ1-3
TGCGCCAGCAGCTTGGAAGCGTCTCGTCGAAACACCATATATTTT
CASSLEASRRNTIYF
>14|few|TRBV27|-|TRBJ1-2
TGTGCCAGCAGTAGGGTGTCGGGAGACTATGGCTACACCTTC
CASSRVSGDYGYTF
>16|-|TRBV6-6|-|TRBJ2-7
TGTGCCAGCAGTTTATTGTCCCTTAGAGGGGGCTACGAGCAGTACTTC
CASSLLSLRGGYEQYF
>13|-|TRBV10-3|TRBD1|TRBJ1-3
TGTGCCACCATGGGACAGGGGGCTTACACCATATATTTT
CATMGQGAYTIYF
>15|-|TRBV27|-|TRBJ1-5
TGTGCCAGCAGGCCCCTTGACAGGTTAAATCAGCCCCAGCATTTT
CASRPLDRLNQPQHF